Below are 30 T cell receptor beta chains sequenced from a single sample in a study of cytomegalovirus exposure and HLA in healthy donors (dated by TCRdb to about 2017). Receptor amplification or capture employed the immunoSEQ multiplex PCR assay. A mixture of 60 forward primers for TCR Vbeta segments and 13 reverse primers for TCR Jbeta segments was used in the multiplex PCR. What TCRdb holds here is the immuneACCESS table cut down to in-frame rearrangements. Part of the clones is not present; checked against another copy, under half of the missing clones reflect an unresolved V gene, and the others are unexplained. Here the sample has some 80,000 clones; 62% occur a single time. Roughly 4% of the sample goes to the ten largest clones. Sequenced material: PBMCs. These receptors were collected from a male donor in good health and CMV-seropositive.

The chain has TRBV5-6 and TRBJ2-7, with D unresolved. Trimming left V 2 bases short and J 3 bases short, with 6 bases between. The germline gives CDR1 SGHDT, CDR2 YYEEEE. The CDR3 is 12 amino acids. CDR3 amino acids: CASSFSSYEQYF. As DNA, the CDR3 is TGTGCCAGCAGCTTTTCTAGCTACGAGCAGTACTTC.

The rearrangement links TRBV27 to TRBJ2-2; TRBD2 aligns across 8 bases. This CDR3 region has 16 residues. Germline values: CDR1 MNHEY, CDR2 SMNVEV (reference sequence). Trimming at V came to 4 bases and at J to 1 base, leaving 5 bases not matched to a gene. The CDR3 sequence: CASSSPGTRNTGELFF. CDR3 bases: TGTGCCAGCAGTTCCCCCGGGACTAGGAACACCGGGGAGCTGTTTTTT.

This clone was seen more than once but under ten times. One junction end disagrees with the germline gene, perhaps due to a read error. The gene calls are TRBV9 and TRBJ1-2; 8 bases match TRBD1. CDR1 SGDLS and CDR2 YYNGEE come from the germline V gene. The CDR3 sequence is 15 residues long. CDR3 sequence (DNA): TGTGCCAGCGACCCCGGCCACAGGGGGGACTATGGCTACCCCTTC. It encodes CASDPGHRGDYGYPF.

The rearrangement joins TRBV25-1 to TRBJ2-1, with 12 bases lining up with TRBD1. Trimming took 7 bases from V and 9 from J; bases not matched to a gene: 13. Per the germline V gene, CDR1 is MGHDK and CDR2 is SYGVNS. The CDR3 totals 16 residues. The CDR3 DNA reads as TGTGCCAGCACCGCTCCCGGGACAGGGGGCTTCGGTGAGCAGTTCTTC. Its protein product is CASTAPGTGGFGEQFF.

The J gene is TRBJ2-2, the V gene TRBV29-1, with 7 bases lining up with TRBD2. CDR1 is SQVTM, CDR2 ANQGSEA, per germline. The CDR3 extends over 13 amino acids. V shed 7 bases and J 6 bases; nucleotides not matched to a gene: 8. CDR3 DNA sequence: TGCAGCGCTAACGGGAGGCCCTCCGGGGAGCTGTTTTTT. It yields the protein CSANGRPSGELFF.

V and J are TRBV28 and TRBJ1-1, with D tentatively TRBD1 (5 bases). V was trimmed by 6 bases and J by 6 bases, leaving 14 bases between them. This CDR3 has 13 amino acids. CDR1 and CDR2 (germline): MDHEN, SYDVKM. CDR3 DNA: TGTGCCAGCAGCCCCAGCCGGGGGGCTGAAGCTTTCTTT. Protein sequence: CASSPSRGAEAFF.

The rearrangement uses TRBV2 and TRBJ1-1; weak D call: TRBD1 (5 bases). The germline V and J ends were trimmed by 2 bases and 0 bases, with 16 bases remaining between them. This CDR3 region has 17 residues. Germline CDR1 SNHLY, CDR2 FYNNEI. The CDR3, as DNA: TGTGCCAGCAGTGAACGACCAGGGCATCCAATGAACACTGAAGCTTTCTTT. This translates into CASSERPGHPMNTEAFF.

Comment on this clone: Compared with germline, one end of the junction differs, possibly owing to a read error. V gene TRBV7-2 combines with J gene TRBJ2-3; D is perhaps TRBD2 (6 bases). CDR3 size: 14 residues. The germline V gene has CDR1 SGHTA and CDR2 FQGNSA. This CDR3 is CASSLVGPRDSRNF. In DNA form, the CDR3 reads TGTGCCAGCAGCTTAGTAGGACCCCGGGACTCGAGGAACTTT.

The CDR3 DNA is TGTGCCAGCAGCGCCGGCGGAGTGCAAGAGACCCAGTACTTC. This sequence encodes CASSAGGVQETQYF. The V gene is TRBV9, the J gene TRBJ2-5; no clear D gene. Trimming stripped 3 bases from V and 2 bases from J, with 11 bases between. The germline gives CDR1 SGDLS, CDR2 YYNGEE. CDR3 length: 14 amino acids.

In the case of this clone: The same CDR3 is also encoded by other DNA sequences in this sample. CDR3 loop: CASFPGTETEAFF. CDR3 coding DNA: TGTGCCAGCTTTCCAGGTACGGAAACTGAAGCTTTCTTT. The chain combines TRBV28 with TRBJ1-1; D unresolved. Per germline, CDR1 MDHEN and CDR2 SYDVKM. CDR3 length: 13 amino acids. V was trimmed by 8 bases and J by 5 bases, leaving 15 bases between them.

This chain connects TRBV4-3 to TRBJ2-7, with TRBD2 as a possible D gene (6 bases). Deletions cut 0 bases from V and 4 bases from J, with 13 bases between. From germline, CDR1 is LGHNA and CDR2 YSLEER. The CDR3 loop spans 15 amino acids. The CDR3 loop is CASSQDGSWAYEQYF. In DNA form, the CDR3 reads TGCGCCAGCAGCCAAGACGGGAGTTGGGCGTACGAGCAGTACTTC.

The chain couples TRBV21-1 to TRBJ1-2; the D call of TRBD1 is as the table states it, not checked on the DNA. TRBV21-1 is termed a pseudogene. The CDR3 is 16 residues long. As DNA, the CDR3 is TGTGCCAGCAGCCCCGGACAGGGGGCTATTAACTATGGCTACACCTTC. This sequence encodes CASSPGQGAINYGYTF.

The chain has TRBV29-1 and TRBJ2-6, with D hard to call. Germline-derived CDR1 and CDR2 are SQVTM and ANQGSEA. The CDR3 sequence is 13 residues long. V was shortened by 5 bases and J by 0 bases, with 5 bases between the two germline ends. The CDR3 nucleotides are TGCAGCGTTAAGAGCTCTGGGGCCAACGTCCTGACTTTC. Protein: CSVKSSGANVLTF.

The rearrangement links TRBV6-6 to TRBJ1-5; no reliable D call. The CDR3 extends over 16 amino acids. Between the trimmed V and J ends, which lost 6 bases and 4 bases, there was a span of 19 bases. Per the germline V gene, CDR1 is MNHNY and CDR2 is SVGAGI (reference sequence). DNA of the CDR3: TGTGCCAGCAGGGACGCCACCGGCGGGTTGAATCAGCCCCAGCATTTT. Translated, it gives CASRDATGGLNQPQHF.

The chain joins TRBV1 to TRBJ2-3; the table's D call TRBD2 went unverified against the DNA. TRBV1 is a listed pseudogene. This CDR3 region has 19 residues. This chain's CDR3 is CTSSQDPRVIAGVTDTQYF. The DNA for the CDR3 is TGCACCAGCAGCCAAGATCCCCGGGTTATAGCGGGGGTCACAGATACGCAGTATTTT.

This sequence joins TRBV2 and TRBJ2-7; perhaps TRBD2 as D (7 bases). CDR1 is SNHLY and CDR2 is FYNNEI in the germline V gene. This CDR3 has 14 amino acids. V was trimmed by 5 bases and J by 3 bases, leaving 14 bases between them. The CDR3 nucleotides read TGTGCCAGCAGTCGGGAAGGGGGGGACTACGAGCAGTACTTC. Its protein is CASSREGGDYEQYF.

The table lists this clone with a few counts. V usage is TRBV5-6 and J usage is TRBJ2-1; a weak D match, TRBD2 (6 bases). Looked up from germline, CDR1 is SGHDT and CDR2 is YYEEEE. The CDR3 has 15 amino acids. The V and J ends lost 0 bases and 4 bases respectively, with 11 bases between them. The CDR3 DNA sequence: TGTGCCAGCAGCTTGGATGTAGCGGCATACAATGAGCAGTTCTTC. Its protein product is CASSLDVAAYNEQFF.

In this sample, this clone turned up once. The chain carries TRBV19 and TRBJ1-2; 9 bases match TRBD1. Germline V lookup: CDR1 LNHDA, CDR2 SQIVND (reference sequence). Trimming removed 5 bases from V and 6 bases from J; junction bases left unmatched: 4. The CDR3 extends over 13 amino acids. The CDR3 here is CASSPGTGNGYTF. The CDR3 nucleotides read TGTGCCAGTAGTCCCGGGACAGGGAATGGCTACACCTTC.

The J gene is TRBJ1-1, the V gene TRBV20-1; D gene ambiguous. CDR3 length: 11 residues. CDR1 and CDR2 (germline): DFQATT, SNEGSKA (reference sequence). The ends were cut back, 8 bases at V and 0 bases at J, with 7 bases in the middle. CDR3 sequence: CSPLMNTEAFF. CDR3 DNA: TGCAGTCCCCTTATGAACACTGAAGCTTTCTTT.

The CDR3 DNA follows: TGTGCCTGGGGTAGCGGGACTAGCGGGGGGGCCGGGGAGACCCAGTACTTC. This gives the protein CAWGSGTSGGAGETQYF. The genes are TRBV30 and TRBJ2-5, with 16 nucleotides matching TRBD2. The CDR3 covers 17 residues. Trimming cost V 5 bases and J 5 bases; bases outside gene matches: 11. Germline CDR1 GTSNPN, CDR2 SVGIG (reference sequence).

This chain connects TRBV28 to TRBJ2-3; tentatively, D is TRBD2 (6 bases). The germline V gene has CDR1 MDHEN and CDR2 SYDVKM. The CDR3 has 14 residues. V lost 3 bases to trimming and J lost 5 bases, with 12 bases between them. Here the CDR3 reads CASSFGGVLDTQYF. In DNA, the CDR3 is TGTGCCAGCAGTTTCGGGGGAGTCCTAGATACGCAGTATTTT.

There are a few counts of this clone. The chain is built from TRBV14 and TRBJ2-3, with D perhaps matching TRBD2 (6 bases). Trimming stripped 0 bases from V and 1 base from J, with 14 bases between. CDR3 length: 17 amino acids. The germline V gene encodes CDR1 SGHDN and CDR2 FVKESK. The CDR3 here is CASSQEAGGRGTDTQYF. In DNA form, the CDR3 reads TGTGCCAGCAGCCAAGAGGCCGGGGGAAGAGGCACAGATACGCAGTATTTT.

Written as DNA, the CDR3 is TGTGCCAGCAGCTCCGGAAGCGGGAGGGGAGAGACCCAGTACTTC. Encoded protein: CASSSGSGRGETQYF. V and J are TRBV11-2 and TRBJ2-5, with 10 positions matching TRBD2. The CDR3 is 15 amino acids. V lost 4 bases and J lost 4; bases outside the gene matches: 6. Per germline, CDR1 SGHAT and CDR2 FQNNGV.

CDR3 in DNA: TGTGCCAGCAGCTCAGAGCGGGATACGCAGTATTTT. Encoded protein: CASSSERDTQYF. The chain uses TRBV7-6 and TRBJ2-3; TRBD2 might be the D (5 bases). Deletions cut 4 bases from V and 6 bases from J, with 8 bases between. Germline V gene lookup returns CDR1 SGHVS and CDR2 FNYEAQ. The CDR3 totals 12 residues.

This clone was detected only once. The chain couples TRBV19 to TRBJ2-2; tentatively, D is TRBD2 (6 bases). Germline lookup yields CDR1 LNHDA and CDR2 SQIVND (reference sequence). CDR3 length: 15 amino acids. V was shortened by 6 bases and J by 0 bases, with 11 bases between the two germline ends. The CDR3 here is CASSPSSANTGELFF. CDR3 coding DNA: TGTGCCAGTAGCCCTTCTAGCGCGAACACCGGGGAGCTGTTTTTT.

The chain links TRBV29-1 to TRBJ2-3, with D perhaps TRBD2 (5 bases). The length of the CDR3 is 16 residues. With 3 bases removed from V and 1 base from J, the gap between germline ends came to 17 bases. Germline CDR1 and CDR2: SQVTM and ANQGSEA. The CDR3 nucleotides read TGCAGCGTTGACGTGGGCGAGAGGGTTGGCACAGATACGCAGTATTTT. Its translation is CSVDVGERVGTDTQYF.

The rearrangement joins TRBV5-1 to TRBJ2-7; D not certain. The CDR3 spans 14 residues. Trimming took 0 bases from V and 1 from J, leaving 8 bases between them. Germline V gene sequence: CDR1 SGHRS, CDR2 YFSETQ. For the CDR3, the DNA is TGCGCCAGCAGCTTGGGAACTATTTCCTACGAGCAGTACTTC. Encoded protein: CASSLGTISYEQYF.

The genes are TRBV6-5 and TRBJ1-1; D is possibly TRBD1 (5 bases). The CDR3 extends over 15 amino acids. V was clipped by 0 bases and J by 4 bases, with 12 bases between them. Looked up from germline, CDR1 is MNHEY and CDR2 is SVGAGI. CDR3 in DNA: TGTGCCAGCAGTTACTCGGGAGGGGTAGGCACTGAAGCTTTCTTT. The encoded protein is CASSYSGGVGTEAFF.

The V gene is TRBV19, the J gene TRBJ2-7, with TRBD1 matching 8 bases. With 5 bases clipped from V and 3 bases from J, the junction kept 9 bases outside the gene matches. This CDR3 is 15 amino acids long. The V gene's germline CDR1 is LNHDA and CDR2 SQIVND (reference sequence). The DNA of the CDR3 is TGTGCCAGTAGTGTCGGGACAGGCCCTCTCTACGAGCAGTACTTC. This encodes CASSVGTGPLYEQYF.

The chain has TRBV28 and TRBJ2-1; no clear D gene. Germline V lookup: CDR1 MDHEN, CDR2 SYDVKM. Trimming left V 4 bases short and J 6 bases short, with 16 bases between. CDR3 length: 15 amino acids. The CDR3 DNA is TGTGCCAGCAGTTCCCCCACATCCCGCCTCAATGAGCAGTTCTTC. Translated, it gives CASSSPTSRLNEQFF.